These 9 T cell receptor beta chains originate from one sample sequenced in a study of cytotoxic CD8 clonotypes in ibrutinib-treated CLL (dated by TCRdb to about 2021). The library relied on the immunoSEQ multiplex PCR assay. Here the immuneACCESS table is served through TCRdb, limited to in-frame sequences with V and J called. Missing clones are a known gap in these copies; in checked studies unresolved V genes cover under half, and the rest lacks a known reason. In this sample the table shows about 15,000 clones, roughly two thirds of which occur a single time. The top ten constitute about 13% of the sample. Source: PBMCs, taken before ibrutinib treatment. The receptors were sampled from a human donor with chronic lymphocytic leukemia.

This chain uses TRBV6-6 with TRBJ2-1, with TRBD1 matching over 9 bases. The J segment lost 6 bases and the V segment lost 6 bases, leaving 9 bases of the junction unmatched. Germline V gene lookup returns CDR1 MNHNY and CDR2 SVGAGI (reference sequence). The CDR3 totals 15 residues. The CDR3 loop is CASRKRGDRANEQFF. The DNA for the CDR3 is TGTGCCAGCAGGAAAAGAGGGGACAGGGCCAATGAGCAGTTCTTC.

The chain links TRBV6-6 to TRBJ2-7; maybe TRBD1 (5 bases). This CDR3 comprises 14 residues. Deletions cut 5 bases from V and 6 bases from J, with 17 bases between. Germline values: CDR1 MNHNY, CDR2 SVGAGI (reference sequence). The CDR3 protein is CASSVQGGKSEQYV. CDR3 DNA sequence: TGTGCCAGCAGTGTCCAGGGTGGAAAAAGCGAGCAGTACGTC.

This clone was recorded a few times. The gene calls are TRBV28 and TRBJ2-7, with 9 bases matching TRBD2. Germline V CDR1 and CDR2: MDHEN, SYDVKM. J lost 2 bases, V lost 8 bases, and 7 bases had no gene match. The CDR3 totals 14 residues. This CDR3 is CASGATSGTYEQYF. CDR3 nucleotide sequence: TGTGCCAGCGGAGCGACTAGCGGTACCTACGAGCAGTACTTC.

The chain combines TRBV5-1 with TRBJ2-5; possibly TRBD1 or TRBD2 for D (5 bases each). The CDR3 loop spans 13 amino acids. Germline V gene lookup returns CDR1 SGHRS and CDR2 YFSETQ. The V gene lost 5 bases and the J gene lost 5 bases, with 13 bases spanning the gap. The CDR3 loop reads CASSLKGRETQYF. DNA of the CDR3: TGCGCCAGCAGTCTGAAGGGACGGGAGACCCAGTACTTC.

The chain employs TRBV28 and TRBJ2-3, with D possibly TRBD1 on 5 matching bases. The CDR3 is made up of 13 amino acids. V was shortened by 9 bases and J by 1 base, with 11 bases between the two germline ends. CDR1 is MDHEN, CDR2 SYDVKM, per germline. The chain's CDR3 is CASDRGGTDTQYF. The CDR3 DNA reads as TGTGCCAGTGATAGGGGCGGCACAGATACGCAGTATTTT.

This clone has more than one count but fewer than ten. This sequence joins TRBV6-1 and TRBJ2-1, with D hard to call. CDR1 and CDR2 (germline): MNHNS, SASEGT. The CDR3 sequence is 16 residues long. V was cut by 4 bases and J by 1 base, with 14 bases left in between. CDR3 bases: TGTGCCAGCAGTGTCCTGGCCGGATTATCCTACAATGAGCAGTTCTTC. Encoded protein: CASSVLAGLSYNEQFF.

V and J are TRBV28 and TRBJ2-5; weak D call: TRBD1 (5 bases). V shed 2 bases and J shed 0 bases, with 7 bases lying between them. Germline V gene sequence: CDR1 MDHEN, CDR2 SYDVKM. The CDR3 has 14 amino acids. The CDR3 bases are TGTGCCAGCAGTTTAGCAGGGTACCAAGAGACCCAGTACTTC. Protein sequence: CASSLAGYQETQYF.

A remark on this clone: With a far larger clone one base away, a read error is the likely cause. Other DNA sequences of this sample code for an identical CDR3. The rearrangement links TRBV4-1 to TRBJ2-7; D may be TRBD1 (5 bases). Trimming stripped 4 bases from V and 0 bases from J, with 16 bases between. The CDR3 spans 16 residues. CDR1 and CDR2 (germline): MGHRA, YSYEKL. In DNA, the CDR3 is TGCGCCAGCAGCCTTACTGCAGGGCTGAGCTCCTACGAGCAGTACTTC. Protein sequence: CASSLTAGLSSYEQYF.

Comments on this clone: Other DNA sequences in the sample encode the same CDR3. The chain has TRBV4-1 and TRBJ2-5; D is unresolved. CDR3 length equals 12 residues. Trimming left V 4 bases short and J 2 bases short, with 5 bases between. Germline lookup yields CDR1 MGHRA and CDR2 YSYEKL. In DNA, the CDR3 is TGCGCCAGCAGCCCAGAACAAGAGACCCAGTACTTC. Residues: CASSPEQETQYF.